These 14 T cell receptor beta chains originate from one sample sequenced in a study of T-cell reconstitution after alpha-beta-depleted transplantation in children. During its preparation, the TCRbeta library received unique molecular identifiers. TCRdb reanalysed the PCR reads using MiXCR and keeps one entry per CDR3 protein. The top ten clones hold less than 40% of a sample with 500,000 to 750,000 distinct CDR3 sequences, around 27% of them seen once. The sequencing here drew on PBMCs, taken before TCRalphabeta/CD19-depleted stem cell transplant. The receptor set was obtained from a boy less than two years old with Wiskott-Aldrich syndrome, due to receive a stem cell transplant.

V usage is TRBV28 and J usage is TRBJ1-1; 7 bases map to TRBD1. The CDR3 is 14 residues long. Losses at the gene ends were 5 bases for V and 11 bases for J; bases not matched to a gene: 14. Germline CDR1 MDHEN, CDR2 SYDVKM. CDR3 region: CASSPPRRDRGAFF. The CDR3 bases are TGTGCCAGCAGTCCGCCGCGGAGGGACAGAGGGGCTTTCTTT.

The rearrangement uses TRBV12-3 or TRBV12-4 and TRBJ2-1, with 12 bases aligning to TRBD2. This CDR3 spans 15 amino acids. V shed 6 bases, J shed 6 bases, and the junction held 6 bases outside the gene matches. CDR3 nucleotide sequence: TGTGCCAGCAGCCCGAGGACTAGCGGGGCCAATGAGCAGTTCTTC. Residues: CASSPRTSGANEQFF.

The chain recombines TRBV20-1 with TRBJ2-2; D is uncertain. CDR1 is DFQATT and CDR2 is SNEGSKA in the germline V gene (reference sequence). CDR3 size: 14 residues. Trimming left V 3 bases short and J 6 bases short, with 14 bases between. DNA of the CDR3: TGCAGTGCTAGCGGCAGATTATCAGCCGGGGAGCTGTTTTTT. Translation: CSASGRLSAGELFF.

A few counts support this clonotype. The chain uses TRBV6-4 and TRBJ1-5; 7 positions agree with TRBD1. The CDR3 is made up of 17 amino acids. V lost 1 base to trimming and J lost 2 bases; unmatched junction nucleotides: 8. Looked up from germline, CDR1 is MRHNA and CDR2 is SNTAGT. DNA for the CDR3: TGTGCCAGCAGTGACTGGGGCAGGGGGTTGGGCAATCAGCCCCAGCATTTT. Protein product: CASSDWGRGLGNQPQHF.

This chain uses TRBV29-1 with TRBJ1-1, with 7 bases matching TRBD1. The germline V gene has CDR1 SQVTM and CDR2 ANQGSEA. The trim removed 4 bases at V and 1 base at J, leaving 6 bases unmatched. There are 14 residues in the CDR3. CDR3 residues: CSVGQGEWNTEAFF. CDR3 bases: TGCAGCGTTGGACAGGGTGAGTGGAACACTGAAGCTTTCTTT.

This clonotype was seen only a few times. The rearrangement uses TRBV7-9 and TRBJ2-5, with 8 bases identical to TRBD1. The V and J ends lost 2 bases and 1 base, in that order; junction bases with no gene match: 3. CDR3 length equals 15 residues. Germline CDR1 reads SEHNR; CDR2 reads FQNEAQ (reference sequence). The CDR3 loop reads CASSLWTGTQETQYF. The CDR3, as DNA: TGTGCCAGCAGCTTATGGACAGGGACCCAAGAGACCCAGTACTTC.

This clonotype was recorded a few times. CDR3 loop: CSVVPPADTQYF. In nucleotides, the CDR3 is TGCAGCGTTGTTCCACCGGCAGATACGCAGTATTTT. The chain employs TRBV29-1 and TRBJ2-3; D is undetermined. Germline V gene lookup returns CDR1 SQVTM and CDR2 ANQGSEA. The CDR3 spans 12 residues. Trimming pared 4 bases from V and 4 bases from J, leaving 9 bases between.

The gene calls are TRBV10-3 and TRBJ1-3; 8 bases are a match to TRBD1. J was trimmed by 8 bases and V by 6 bases; bases with no gene match: 9. Germline V lookup: CDR1 ENHRY, CDR2 SYGVKD. The CDR3 is 14 amino acids. The CDR3: CAIRPGQDADTIYF. As DNA, the CDR3 is TGTGCCATCAGGCCGGGACAGGACGCGGACACCATATATTTT.

This clonotype was observed once. J is TRBJ1-1 and V is TRBV18; D gene unclear. The CDR3 covers 18 residues. Trimming stripped 3 bases from V and 0 bases from J, with 20 bases between. Germline V gene lookup returns CDR1 KGHSH and CDR2 LQKENI. CDR3 loop: CASSPMGMRVSMNTEAFF. In DNA, the CDR3 is TGTGCCAGCTCACCGATGGGGATGAGAGTAAGCATGAACACTGAAGCTTTCTTT.

The chain joins TRBV5-1 to TRBJ2-3; 7 bases agree with TRBD2. CDR3 size: 16 residues. V shed 0 bases, J shed 2 bases, and the junction held 6 bases outside the gene matches. Germline CDR1 and CDR2: SGHRS and YFSETQ. CDR3 amino acids: CASSLESGLYTDTQYF. DNA for the CDR3: TGCGCCAGCAGCTTGGAATCGGGACTATACACAGATACGCAGTATTTT.

The CDR3 region is CASSPGLGQGSYEQYF. In nucleotides, the CDR3 is TGTGCCAGCAGCCCCGGTCTGGGACAGGGGTCCTACGAGCAGTACTTC. This rearrangement joins TRBV12-3 or TRBV12-4 to TRBJ2-7; 10 nucleotides align to TRBD1. This CDR3 has 16 residues. V lost 6 bases to trimming and J lost 1 base; unmatched junction nucleotides: 9.

This rearrangement joins TRBV2 to TRBJ2-1; TRBD2 matches 9 bases. This CDR3 comprises 14 residues. V gave up 5 bases and J gave up 9 bases; unmatched junction bases: 8. Germline V gene sequence: CDR1 SNHLY, CDR2 FYNNEI. For the CDR3, the DNA is TGTGCCAGCAGTCTCTCATTGACTAGCGGTGAGCAGTTCTTC. Amino acid sequence: CASSLSLTSGEQFF.

The V and J genes are TRBV5-1 and TRBJ2-1; 9 nucleotides match TRBD2. The V segment lost 2 bases and the J segment 0 bases; nucleotides outside the gene matches: 6. The CDR3 runs to 17 residues. The V gene's germline CDR1 is SGHRS and CDR2 YFSETQ. The DNA of the CDR3 is TGCGCCAGCAGCTTCACTAGCGGGTCTGACTCCTACAATGAGCAGTTCTTC. It is translated as CASSFTSGSDSYNEQFF. The variable domain in full, with the rest retrieved from reference TRBV5-1 and TRBJ2-1, is KAGVTQTPRYLIKTRGQQVTLSCSPISGHRSVSWYQQTPGQGLQFLFEYFSETQRNKGNFPGRFSGRQFSNSRSEMNVSTLELGDSALYLCASSFTSGSDSYNEQFFGPGTRLTVL.

The chain uses TRBV4-2 and TRBJ2-2; no definite D call. The V gene's germline CDR1 is LGHNA and CDR2 YNFKEQ. The CDR3 spans 14 residues. V shed 5 bases and J shed 1 base, with 8 bases lying between them. The DNA of the CDR3 is TGTGCCAGCAGCACATTTGAGAACACCGGGGAGCTGTTTTTT. Protein product: CASSTFENTGELFF.